This TCR beta chain was recovered during a study of Graves' ophthalmopathy and Graves' hyperthyroidism. As for the study in general: Peripheral blood was collected at initial diagnosis, before any treatment. Study-level points and caveats: Detection in blood was also observed for most expanded thyroid clonotypes above 0.001 frequency.

RNA transcripts yielded amplified TCR beta CDR3 regions. In the first round, RT-PCR was carried out with HTBI primers, and a multiplex PCR formed the second round. TCRdb analysed the multiplex PCR reads with MiXCR anew, one entry per CDR3 protein. The data show hundreds of thousands of distinct CDR3 sequences, approximately 15% seen once. Patients were excluded if they had other autoimmune diseases or uncontrolled infections, and likewise if pregnancy or lactation applied. It was on clinical symptoms, serum thyroxine, TRAb, thyroid ultrasound and orbital computed tomography that diagnosis relied. J gave up 5 bases and V 6 bases, and 12 bases lay outside the gene matches. The CDR3 runs to 15 residues. This clonotype was recorded at least ten times. No antigen is known for it.

V is TRBV12-3 or TRBV12-4 and J is TRBJ1-1; TRBD1 matches 7 bases. The origin of this receptor is a woman in her thirties with Graves' ophthalmopathy. Material for sequencing was blood. DNA of the CDR3: TGTGCCAGCAGATGGGGGGGTCAGGGGGTTACTGAAGCTTTCTTT. Amino acids: CASRWGGQGVTEAFF.